This T cell receptor (beta chain) stems from a study of cytomegalovirus exposure and HLA in healthy donors. Findings and limits, study-wide: Among donors in an Asian-associated ancestry cluster, a later analysis reportedly found fewer N-insertions than the roughly 700-donor mean. Reportedly, cytomegalovirus status was diagnosed with high sensitivity and specificity.

The length of the CDR3 is 14 residues. Germline-derived CDR1 and CDR2 are SGHRS and YFSETQ. V lost 5 bases to trimming and J lost 6 bases, with 15 bases between them. The PCR had 60 Vbeta and 13 Jbeta primers. Generated by immunoSEQ multiplex PCR, the TCRdb table keeps only in-frame clones and is missing some. The repertoire holds fewer than 150,000 clones, with about 80% as singletons. Remarks on this clone: Its antigen is currently unknown.

The donors (healthy individuals) were bone marrow donors. This TCR was recovered from a man in his fifties or sixties in good health and CMV-seronegative. Sequenced input: PBMCs. V gene TRBV5-1 combines with J gene TRBJ1-3, with D possibly being TRBD1 (5 bases). The CDR3, as DNA: TGCGCCAGCAGGGTTGGCGGGGGAGAAAACACCATATATTTT. Its protein product is CASRVGGGENTIYF.